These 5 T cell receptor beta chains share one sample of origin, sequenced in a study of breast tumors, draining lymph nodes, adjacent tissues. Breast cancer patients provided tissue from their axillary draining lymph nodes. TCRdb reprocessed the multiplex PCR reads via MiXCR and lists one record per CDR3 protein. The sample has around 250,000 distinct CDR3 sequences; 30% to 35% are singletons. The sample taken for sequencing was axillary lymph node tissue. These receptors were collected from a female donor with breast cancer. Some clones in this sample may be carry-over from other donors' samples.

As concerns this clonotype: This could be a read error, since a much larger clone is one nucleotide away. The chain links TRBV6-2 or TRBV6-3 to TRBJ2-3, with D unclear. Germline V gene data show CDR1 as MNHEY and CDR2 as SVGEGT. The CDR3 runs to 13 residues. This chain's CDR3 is CASSELHTDRQYF. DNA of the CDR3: TGTGCCAGCAGCGAACTCCACACAGATAGGCAGTATTTT.

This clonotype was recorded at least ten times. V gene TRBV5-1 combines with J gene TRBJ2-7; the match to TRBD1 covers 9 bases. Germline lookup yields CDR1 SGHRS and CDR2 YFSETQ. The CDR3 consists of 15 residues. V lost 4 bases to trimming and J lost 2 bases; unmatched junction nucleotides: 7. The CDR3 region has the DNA TGCGCCAGCAGCCCTTCGGGACAGGGCCCCTACGAGCAGTACTTC. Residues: CASSPSGQGPYEQYF. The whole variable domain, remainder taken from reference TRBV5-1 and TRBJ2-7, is KAGVTQTPRYLIKTRGQQVTLSCSPISGHRSVSWYQQTPGQGLQFLFEYFSETQRNKGNFPGRFSGRQFSNSRSEMNVSTLELGDSALYLCASSPSGQGPYEQYFGPGTRLTVT.

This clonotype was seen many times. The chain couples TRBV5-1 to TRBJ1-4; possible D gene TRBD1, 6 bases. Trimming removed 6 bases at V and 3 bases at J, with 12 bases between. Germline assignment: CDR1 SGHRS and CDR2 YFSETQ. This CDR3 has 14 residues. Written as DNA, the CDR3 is TGCGCCAGCAAGGGGGGTGTAGCTAATGAAAAACTGTTTTTT. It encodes CASKGGVANEKLFF. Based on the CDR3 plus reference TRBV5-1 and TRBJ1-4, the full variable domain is KAGVTQTPRYLIKTRGQQVTLSCSPISGHRSVSWYQQTPGQGLQFLFEYFSETQRNKGNFPGRFSGRQFSNSRSEMNVSTLELGDSALYLCASKGGVANEKLFFGSGTQLSVL.

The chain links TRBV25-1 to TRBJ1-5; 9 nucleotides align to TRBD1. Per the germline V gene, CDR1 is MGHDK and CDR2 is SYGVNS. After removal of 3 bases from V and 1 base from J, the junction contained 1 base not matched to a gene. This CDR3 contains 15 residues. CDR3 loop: CASSDGTGSNQPQHF. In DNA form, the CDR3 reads TGTGCCAGCAGTGATGGGACAGGGAGCAATCAGCCCCAGCATTTT.

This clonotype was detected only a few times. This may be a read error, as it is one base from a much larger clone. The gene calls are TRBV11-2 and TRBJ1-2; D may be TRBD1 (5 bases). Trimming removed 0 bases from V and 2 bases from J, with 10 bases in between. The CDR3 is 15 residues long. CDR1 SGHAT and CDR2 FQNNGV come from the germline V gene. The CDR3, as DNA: TGTGCCAGCAGCTTAGACATCGGGGCAAACTATGGCTACACCTTC. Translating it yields CASSLDIGANYGYTF.